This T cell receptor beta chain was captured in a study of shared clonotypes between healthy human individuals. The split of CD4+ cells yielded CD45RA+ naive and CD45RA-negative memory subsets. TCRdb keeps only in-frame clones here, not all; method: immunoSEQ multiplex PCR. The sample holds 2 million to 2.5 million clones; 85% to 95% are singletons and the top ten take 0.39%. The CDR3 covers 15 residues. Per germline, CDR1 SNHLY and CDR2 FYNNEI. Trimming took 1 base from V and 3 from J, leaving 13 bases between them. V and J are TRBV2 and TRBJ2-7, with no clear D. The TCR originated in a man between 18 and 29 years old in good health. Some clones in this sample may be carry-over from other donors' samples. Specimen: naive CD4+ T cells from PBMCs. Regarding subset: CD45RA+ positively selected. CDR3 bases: TGTGCCAGCAGTGAAGGGAGTTCTTCGTACTACGAGCAGTACTTC. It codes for CASSEGSSSYYEQYF.